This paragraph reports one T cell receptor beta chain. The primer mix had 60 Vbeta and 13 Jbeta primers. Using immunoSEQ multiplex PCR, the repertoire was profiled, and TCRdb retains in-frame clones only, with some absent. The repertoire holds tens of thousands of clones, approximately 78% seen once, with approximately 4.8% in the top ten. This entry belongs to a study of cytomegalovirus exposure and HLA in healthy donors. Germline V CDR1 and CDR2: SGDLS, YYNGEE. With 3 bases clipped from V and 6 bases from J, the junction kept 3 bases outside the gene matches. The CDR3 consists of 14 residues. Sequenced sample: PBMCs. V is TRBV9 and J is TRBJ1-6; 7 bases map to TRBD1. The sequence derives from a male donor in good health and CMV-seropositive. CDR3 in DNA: TGTGCCAGCAGCGAGACAGGGCCTAATTCACCCCTCCACTTT. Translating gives CASSETGPNSPLHF.